This TCR beta chain was found in a study of blood T cell repertoires in COVID-19 (dated by TCRdb to the early 2020s). Looking at the study overall: The collaborator samples originated in the United States, Italy and Spain and spanned the acute and convalescent phases of COVID-19. The repertoires were made available in a free public database intended to serve as a resource for research on the immune response to SARS-CoV-2. The dataset comprised deeply sampled blood TCRbeta repertoires from subjects exposed to, actively infected with, or recovered from COVID-19. Samples came from the ongoing ImmuneRACE study (first 160 participants) plus 1,254 subjects from 6 global collaborators. Sample metadata almost always included a de-identified subject ID, COVID-19 status, age in years and sex. Where available, HLA class I and class II types were obtained from metadata supplied by the sample provider rather than from assay-based typing. The material from the prospective study consisted of cDNA or gDNA derived from T cells, B-cell-depleted T cells, or PBMCs.

The study at large found these results: The amount of clinical and demographic metadata varied by source and participant and was provided uncurated.

The germline V gene supplies CDR1 MNHEY and CDR2 SVGAGI. The CDR3 covers 14 residues, taking in both the cysteine and the phenylalanine. Only the CDR3 region is kept as DNA, spanning 42 bases read in frame from base 1. V and J are truncated by 6 bases and 7 bases respectively, leaving an intervening sequence of 15 bases. The immunoSEQ Assay, a bias-controlled multiplex PCR, was used to amplify TCRbeta CDR3 regions from genomic DNA. The original methods were these. The number of nucleated cells in each sample was estimated by amplification of reference gene primers within the assay. To quantify the absolute abundance of each unique TCRbeta CDR3 rearrangement, sequence reads were collapsed and filtered. Productive Simpson clonality was computed per sample as the square root of Simpson's diversity index over productive rearrangements. Sourced from immuneACCESS, this table was stored by TCRdb with only in-frame sequences that have V and J called. A share of the clones is absent; for the studies checked, an unresolved V gene accounts for under half, and the remainder has no known explanation. That table gives V, J and clone size, and the DNA gave D and trimming. Recorded for this sample are around 60,000 clones; 84% of them occurred a single time. The top ten constitute 5.6% of the sample.

With respect to this clone: Its specific antigen is unknown. No qualities accompany the bases; no much larger clone lies one base away.

Whole blood was collected in K2EDTA tubes by collaborating institutions according to the institutions' own protocols. Collaborator samples were shipped for TCRbeta analysis as frozen whole blood, isolated PBMCs, or DNA extracted from either sample type. The chain was built from TRBV6-5 and TRBJ2-2, with TRBD2 perhaps the D gene, on 6 matching bases. Sequencing was done on a sample of peripheral blood. The origin of this receptor is a woman aged 55-69 years with acute or convalescent COVID-19. The DNA is as follows: TGTGCCAGCAGGGCTGGCGGGGAGAGCGGGGAGCTGTTTTTT. Translated, this is CASRAGGESGELFF.